Included here is one T cell receptor (beta chain) sequence, with context. The sample belongs to a study of blood T cell repertoires in COVID-19. Study information: PBMCs, B-cell-depleted T cells, or T cells were the source of the cDNA or gDNA that made up the material.

Authors' data handling: Scientists estimated how many nucleated cells there were by amplifying reference gene primers. The data were produced by immunoSEQ multiplex PCR, yet TCRdb's version contains in-frame clones alone and is incomplete. D and trimming were read from the DNA, whereas the V and J calls and clone size are those reported in that table. The profile covers 60,000 to 75,000 clones, with roughly 85% appearing a single time and roughly 29% taken by the ten largest. Source material: peripheral blood. This TCR was sampled from a man in his sixties with active or convalescent COVID-19.

The CDR3 sequence: CASSYEGGNTIYF. CDR3 nucleotides: TGTGCCAGCAGTTACGAGGGGGGGAACACCATATATTTT. V gene TRBV6-5 combines with J gene TRBJ1-3, with D maybe TRBD1 (6 bases). Trimming removed 2 bases at V and 7 bases at J, with 9 bases between. Germline V gives CDR1 MNHEY, CDR2 SVGAGI. This CDR3 is built from 13 residues.